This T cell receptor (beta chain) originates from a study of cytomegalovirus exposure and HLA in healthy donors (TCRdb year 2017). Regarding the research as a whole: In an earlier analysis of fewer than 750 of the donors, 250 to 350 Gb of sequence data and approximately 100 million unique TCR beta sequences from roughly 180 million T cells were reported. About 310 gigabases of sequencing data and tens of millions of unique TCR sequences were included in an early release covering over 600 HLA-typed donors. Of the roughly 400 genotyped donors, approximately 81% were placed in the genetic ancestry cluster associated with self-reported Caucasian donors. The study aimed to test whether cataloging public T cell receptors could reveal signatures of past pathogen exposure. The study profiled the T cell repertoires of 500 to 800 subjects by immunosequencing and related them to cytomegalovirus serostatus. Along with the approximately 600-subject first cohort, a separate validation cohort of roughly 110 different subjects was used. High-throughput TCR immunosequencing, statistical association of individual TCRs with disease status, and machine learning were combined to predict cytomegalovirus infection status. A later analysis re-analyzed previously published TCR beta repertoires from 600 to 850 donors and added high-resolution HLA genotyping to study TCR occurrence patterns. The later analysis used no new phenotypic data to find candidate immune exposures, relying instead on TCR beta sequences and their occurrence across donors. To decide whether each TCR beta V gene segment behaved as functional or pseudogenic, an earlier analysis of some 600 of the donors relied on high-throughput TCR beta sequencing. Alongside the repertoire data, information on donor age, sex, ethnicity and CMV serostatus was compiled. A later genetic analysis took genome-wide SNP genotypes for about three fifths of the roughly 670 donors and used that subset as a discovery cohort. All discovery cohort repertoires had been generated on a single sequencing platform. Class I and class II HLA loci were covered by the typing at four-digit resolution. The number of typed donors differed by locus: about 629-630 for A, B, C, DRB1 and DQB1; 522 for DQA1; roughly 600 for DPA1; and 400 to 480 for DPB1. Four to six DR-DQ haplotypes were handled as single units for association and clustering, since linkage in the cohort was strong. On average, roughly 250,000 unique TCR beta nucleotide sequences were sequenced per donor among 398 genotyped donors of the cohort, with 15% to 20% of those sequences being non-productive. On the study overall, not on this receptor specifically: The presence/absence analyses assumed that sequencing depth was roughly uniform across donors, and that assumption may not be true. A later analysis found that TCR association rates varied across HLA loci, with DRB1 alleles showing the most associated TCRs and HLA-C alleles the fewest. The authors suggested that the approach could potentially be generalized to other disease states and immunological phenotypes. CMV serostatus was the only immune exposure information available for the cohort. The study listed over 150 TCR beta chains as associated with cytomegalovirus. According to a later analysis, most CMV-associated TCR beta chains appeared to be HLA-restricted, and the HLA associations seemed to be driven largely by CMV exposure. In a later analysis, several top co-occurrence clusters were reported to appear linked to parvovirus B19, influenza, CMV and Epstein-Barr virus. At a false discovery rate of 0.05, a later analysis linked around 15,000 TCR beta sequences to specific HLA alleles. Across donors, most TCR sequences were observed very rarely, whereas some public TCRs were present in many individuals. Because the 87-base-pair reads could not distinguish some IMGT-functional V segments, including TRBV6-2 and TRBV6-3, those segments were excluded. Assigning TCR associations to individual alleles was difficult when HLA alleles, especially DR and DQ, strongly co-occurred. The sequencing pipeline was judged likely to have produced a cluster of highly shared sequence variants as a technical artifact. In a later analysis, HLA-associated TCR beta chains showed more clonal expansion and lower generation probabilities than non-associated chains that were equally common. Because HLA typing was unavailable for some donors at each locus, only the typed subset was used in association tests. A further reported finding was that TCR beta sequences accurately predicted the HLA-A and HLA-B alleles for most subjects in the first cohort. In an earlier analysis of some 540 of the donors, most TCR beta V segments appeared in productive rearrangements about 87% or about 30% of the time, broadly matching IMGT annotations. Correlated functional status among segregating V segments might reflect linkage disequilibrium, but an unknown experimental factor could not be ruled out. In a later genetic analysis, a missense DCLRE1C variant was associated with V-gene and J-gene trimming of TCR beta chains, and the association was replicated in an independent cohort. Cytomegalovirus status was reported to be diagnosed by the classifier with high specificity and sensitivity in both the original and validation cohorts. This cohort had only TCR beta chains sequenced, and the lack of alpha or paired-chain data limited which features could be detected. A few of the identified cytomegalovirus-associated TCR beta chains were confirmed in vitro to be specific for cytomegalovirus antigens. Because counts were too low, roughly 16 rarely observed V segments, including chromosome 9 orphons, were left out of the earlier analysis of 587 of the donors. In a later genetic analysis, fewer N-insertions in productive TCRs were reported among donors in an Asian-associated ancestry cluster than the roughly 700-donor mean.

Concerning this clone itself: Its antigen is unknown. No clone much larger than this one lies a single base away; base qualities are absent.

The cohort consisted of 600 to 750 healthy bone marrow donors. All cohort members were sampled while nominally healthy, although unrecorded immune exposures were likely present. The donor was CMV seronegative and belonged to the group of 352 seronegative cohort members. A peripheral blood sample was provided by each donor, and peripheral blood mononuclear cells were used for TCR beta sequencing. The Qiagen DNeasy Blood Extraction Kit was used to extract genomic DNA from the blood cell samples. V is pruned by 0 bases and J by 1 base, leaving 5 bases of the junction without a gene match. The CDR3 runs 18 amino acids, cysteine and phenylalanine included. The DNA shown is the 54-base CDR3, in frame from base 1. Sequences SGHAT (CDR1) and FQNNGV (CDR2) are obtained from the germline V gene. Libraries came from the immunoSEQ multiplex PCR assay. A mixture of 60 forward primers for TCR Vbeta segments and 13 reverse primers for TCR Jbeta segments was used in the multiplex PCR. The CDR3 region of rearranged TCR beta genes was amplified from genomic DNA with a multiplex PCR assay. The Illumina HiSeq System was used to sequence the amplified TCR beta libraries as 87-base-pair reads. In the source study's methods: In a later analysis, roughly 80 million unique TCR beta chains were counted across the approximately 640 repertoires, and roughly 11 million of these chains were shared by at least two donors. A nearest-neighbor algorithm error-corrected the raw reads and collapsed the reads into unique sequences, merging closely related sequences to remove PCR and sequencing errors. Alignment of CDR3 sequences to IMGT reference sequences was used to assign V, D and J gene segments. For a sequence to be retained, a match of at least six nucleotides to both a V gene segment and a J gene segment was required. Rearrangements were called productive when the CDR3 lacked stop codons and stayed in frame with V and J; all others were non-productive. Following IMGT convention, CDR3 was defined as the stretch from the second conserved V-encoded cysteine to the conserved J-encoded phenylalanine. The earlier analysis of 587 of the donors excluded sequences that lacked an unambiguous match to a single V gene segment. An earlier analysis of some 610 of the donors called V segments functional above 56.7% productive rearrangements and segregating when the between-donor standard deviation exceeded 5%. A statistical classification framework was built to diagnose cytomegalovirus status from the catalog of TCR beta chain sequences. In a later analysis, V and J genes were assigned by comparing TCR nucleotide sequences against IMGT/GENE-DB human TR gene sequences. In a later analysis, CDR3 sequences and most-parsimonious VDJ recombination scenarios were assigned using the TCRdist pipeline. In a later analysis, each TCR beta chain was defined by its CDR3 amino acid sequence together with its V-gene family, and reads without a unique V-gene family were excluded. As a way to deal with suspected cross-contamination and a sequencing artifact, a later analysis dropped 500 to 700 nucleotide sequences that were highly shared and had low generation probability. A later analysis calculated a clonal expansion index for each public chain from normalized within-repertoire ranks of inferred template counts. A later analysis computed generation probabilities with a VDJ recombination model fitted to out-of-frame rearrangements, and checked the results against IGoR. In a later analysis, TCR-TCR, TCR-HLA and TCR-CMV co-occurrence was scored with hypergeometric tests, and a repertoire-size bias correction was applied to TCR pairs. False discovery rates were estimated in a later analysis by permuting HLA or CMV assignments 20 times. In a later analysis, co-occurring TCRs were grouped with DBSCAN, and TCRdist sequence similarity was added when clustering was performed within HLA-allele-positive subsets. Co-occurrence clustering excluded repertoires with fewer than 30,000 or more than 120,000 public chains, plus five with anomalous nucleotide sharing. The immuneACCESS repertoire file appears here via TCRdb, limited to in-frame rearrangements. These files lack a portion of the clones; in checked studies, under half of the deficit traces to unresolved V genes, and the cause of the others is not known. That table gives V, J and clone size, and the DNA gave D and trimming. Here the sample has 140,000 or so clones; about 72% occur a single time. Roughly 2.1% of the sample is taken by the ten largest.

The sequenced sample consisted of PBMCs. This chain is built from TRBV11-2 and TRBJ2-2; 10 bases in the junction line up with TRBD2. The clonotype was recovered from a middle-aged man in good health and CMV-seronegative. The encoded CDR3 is CASSLDSGLAVNTGELFF. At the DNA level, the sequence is TGTGCCAGCAGCTTAGATTCCGGACTAGCGGTGAACACCGGGGAGCTGTTTTTT.